These 14 T cell receptor beta chains share one sample of origin, sequenced in a study of beta chain features in type 1 diabetes. Findings of the study overall: Shortening of TCRB CDR3s, moderate but significant, appeared in all four CD4+ subsets of Type 1 diabetes patients.

These receptors' antigens are unknown. Reverse transcription of all isolated RNA meant that expressed TCRB transcripts were sequenced. Using immunoSEQ multiplex PCR, the repertoire was profiled, and TCRdb retains in-frame clones only, with some absent. The table shows approximately 160,000 clones, with around a tenth occurring only once. The specimen sequenced was central memory CD4+ T cells from blood. These receptors originate from a man aged 25-40 years with type 1 diabetes.

This clone was recorded a few times. The chain has TRBV23-1 and TRBJ1-2; D is ambiguous. TRBV23-1 carries the ORF label, with uncertain function. V was clipped by 4 bases and J by 6 bases, with 6 bases between them. This CDR3 has 11 residues. As DNA, the CDR3 is TGCGCCAGCAGTCTTCTCCATGGCTACACCTTC. Amino acid sequence: CASSLLHGYTF.

This clone turned up a few times. This chain links TRBV6-5 with TRBJ1-4, with TRBD1 as a possible D gene (6 bases). The length of the CDR3 is 12 residues. V lost 5 bases and J lost 12, with 13 bases in between. CDR1 and CDR2 (germline): MNHEY, SVGAGI. The CDR3 is CASSQGREQLFF. The DNA for the CDR3 is TGTGCCAGCAGTCAGGGGAGAGAACAACTGTTTTTT.

V gene TRBV7-2 combines with J gene TRBJ1-1; 9 nucleotides agree with TRBD1. The length of the CDR3 is 12 residues. Germline values: CDR1 SGHTA, CDR2 FQGNSA. Unmatched junction bases numbered 4, after V lost 5 bases and J lost 9 bases. The CDR3 reads CASSLNRGQAFF. The CDR3 nucleotides are TGTGCCAGCAGCCTAAACAGGGGGCAAGCTTTCTTT.

This clone was detected only a few times. The chain recombines TRBV6-5 with TRBJ2-3; 10 bases are shared with TRBD2. CDR3 size: 16 residues. CDR1 MNHEY and CDR2 SVGAGI come from the germline V gene. Trimming at V came to 0 bases and at J to 4 bases, leaving 4 bases not matched to a gene. The CDR3 region is CASSYSGSGGSDTQYF. CDR3 sequence (DNA): TGTGCCAGCAGTTACTCCGGTAGCGGGGGGTCAGATACGCAGTATTTT.

This clone has more than one count but fewer than ten. This rearrangement joins TRBV7-7 to TRBJ2-5; 7 positions agree with TRBD1. After removal of 5 bases from V and 4 bases from J, the junction contained 4 bases not matched to a gene. Germline CDR1 SSHAT, CDR2 FNYEAQ (reference sequence). The CDR3 is 13 amino acids. CDR3 amino acids: CASSVTGAETQYF. The DNA of the CDR3 is TGTGCCAGCAGCGTTACAGGGGCAGAGACCCAGTACTTC.

The J gene is TRBJ1-4, the V gene TRBV19; 9 nucleotides line up with TRBD1. V lost 4 bases to trimming and J lost 8 bases; unmatched junction nucleotides: 5. CDR3 length equals 14 residues. From germline, CDR1 is LNHDA and CDR2 SQIVND (reference sequence). CDR3: CASSTRQGEEKLFF. DNA of the CDR3: TGTGCCAGTAGTACACGACAGGGGGAAGAAAAACTGTTTTTT.

This clone showed up many times. This chain links TRBV29-1 with TRBJ2-5, with a tentative D call TRBD1 (6 bases). V lost 1 base, J lost 4 bases, and 10 bases lay in between. This CDR3 spans 13 amino acids. CDR1 and CDR2 (germline): SQVTM, ANQGSEA. The CDR3 protein is CSVEVTGPETQYF. CDR3 in DNA: TGCAGCGTTGAAGTCACAGGGCCAGAGACCCAGTACTTC.

The table lists this clone with a few counts. The chain carries TRBV28 and TRBJ1-1, with D perhaps TRBD1 (6 bases). Germline V gives CDR1 MDHEN, CDR2 SYDVKM. This CDR3 region has 13 residues. Trimming pared 6 bases from V and 7 bases from J, leaving 15 bases between. The DNA of the CDR3 is TGTGCCAGCAGCTTAAGACACAGGGATGAAGCTTTCTTT. As protein: CASSLRHRDEAFF. Full variable domain (rest looked up from reference TRBV28 and TRBJ1-1): DVKVTQSSRYLVKRTGEKVFLECVQDMDHENMFWYRQDPGLGLRLIYFSYDVKMKEKGDIPEGYSVSREKKERFSLILESASTNQTSMYLCASSLRHRDEAFFGQGTRLTVV.

The sample holds a few counts of this clone. The chain couples TRBV29-1 to TRBJ1-2; the D is unclear. Germline V gene data show CDR1 as SQVTM and CDR2 as ANQGSEA. The CDR3 totals 10 residues. Trimming pared 7 bases from V and 9 bases from J, leaving 12 bases between. CDR3 sequence (DNA): TGCAGCGCCACTCAAGATAGCTACACCTTC. Protein sequence: CSATQDSYTF.

This chain joins TRBV7-9 and TRBJ2-3; TRBD1 might be the D (6 bases). Germline-derived CDR1 and CDR2 are SEHNR and FQNEAQ (reference sequence). The CDR3 length is 15 residues. The V end was cut by 8 bases, the J end by 0 bases, with 15 bases between. For the CDR3, the DNA is TGTGCCAGCGACGCTAATAGGGGGAGCACAGATACGCAGTATTTT. Residues: CASDANRGSTDTQYF. The complete variable domain, with remaining parts taken from reference TRBV7-9 and TRBJ2-3, reads DTGVSQNPRHKITKRGQNVTFRCDPISEHNRLYWYRQTLGQGPEFLTYFQNEAQLEKSRLLSDRFSAERPKGSFSTLEIQRTEQGDSAMYLCASDANRGSTDTQYFGPGTRLTVL.

This clone came up a few times. This chain uses TRBV10-3 with TRBJ1-1, with D maybe TRBD1 (5 bases). The CDR3 has 12 amino acids. V dropped 4 bases and J dropped 8 bases, with 11 bases sitting between them. Germline CDR1 is ENHRY and CDR2 is SYGVKD. The CDR3 region has the DNA TGTGCCATCAGTGGACAGATGGGCGAAGCTTTCTTT. It is translated as CAISGQMGEAFF.

The rearrangement joins TRBV7-6 to TRBJ1-2, with D unclear. CDR1 and CDR2 from the germline V gene are SGHVS and FNYEAQ. Trimming left V 1 base short and J 4 bases short, with 7 bases between. The CDR3 length is 13 residues. The CDR3 DNA is TGTGCCAGCAGCTTAGGCAGAAGCTATGGCTACACCTTC. It is translated as CASSLGRSYGYTF.

This clone was detected a few times. The chain couples TRBV14 to TRBJ2-3; 10 nucleotides align to TRBD2. The CDR3 covers 17 residues. With 5 bases clipped from V and 3 bases from J, the junction kept 11 bases outside the gene matches. The germline V gene has CDR1 SGHDN and CDR2 FVKESK. Here the CDR3 reads CASSFRIAGGGTDTQYF. In DNA form, the CDR3 reads TGTGCCAGCAGCTTTCGAATAGCGGGAGGAGGGACAGATACGCAGTATTTT.

The CDR3 protein is CASSRAGSGQPQHF. CDR3 DNA sequence: TGTGCCAGCTCAAGGGCAGGGTCGGGTCAGCCCCAGCATTTT. This rearrangement joins TRBV11-2 to TRBJ1-5; perhaps TRBD1 as D (5 bases). Germline CDR1 reads SGHAT; CDR2 reads FQNNGV. V was cut by 8 bases and J by 6 bases, with 17 bases left in between. The CDR3 extends over 14 amino acids.